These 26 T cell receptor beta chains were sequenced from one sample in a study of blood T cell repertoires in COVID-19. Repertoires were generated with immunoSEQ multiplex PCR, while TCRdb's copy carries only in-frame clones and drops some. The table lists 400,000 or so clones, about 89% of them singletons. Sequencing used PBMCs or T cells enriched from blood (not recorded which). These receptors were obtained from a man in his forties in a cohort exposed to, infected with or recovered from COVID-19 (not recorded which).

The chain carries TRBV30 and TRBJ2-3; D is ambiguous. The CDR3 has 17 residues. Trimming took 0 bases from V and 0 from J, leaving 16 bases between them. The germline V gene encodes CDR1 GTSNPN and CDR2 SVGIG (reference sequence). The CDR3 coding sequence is TGTGCCTGGAGTGTGTCGTTGAGTGCGGTTAGCACAGATACGCAGTATTTT. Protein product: CAWSVSLSAVSTDTQYF.

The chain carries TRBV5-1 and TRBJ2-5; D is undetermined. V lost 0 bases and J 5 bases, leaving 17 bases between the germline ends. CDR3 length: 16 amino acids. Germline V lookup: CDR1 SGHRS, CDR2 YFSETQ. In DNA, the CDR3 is TGCGCCAGCAGCTTGGGAGGTTCAATTCGGTTCGAGACCCAGTACTTC. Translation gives CASSLGGSIRFETQYF. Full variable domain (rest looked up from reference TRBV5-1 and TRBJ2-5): KAGVTQTPRYLIKTRGQQVTLSCSPISGHRSVSWYQQTPGQGLQFLFEYFSETQRNKGNFPGRFSGRQFSNSRSEMNVSTLELGDSALYLCASSLGGSIRFETQYFGPGTRLLVL.

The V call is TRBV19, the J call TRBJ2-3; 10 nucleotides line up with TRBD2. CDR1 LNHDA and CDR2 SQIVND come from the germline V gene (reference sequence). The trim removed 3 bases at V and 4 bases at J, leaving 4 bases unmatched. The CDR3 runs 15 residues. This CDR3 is CASSIQAGGADTQYF. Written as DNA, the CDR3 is TGTGCCAGTAGTATCCAAGCGGGAGGGGCAGATACGCAGTATTTT.

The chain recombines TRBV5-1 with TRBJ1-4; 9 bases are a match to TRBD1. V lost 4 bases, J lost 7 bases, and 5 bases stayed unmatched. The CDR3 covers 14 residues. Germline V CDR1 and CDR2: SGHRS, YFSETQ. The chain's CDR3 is CASSRTGVGEKLFF. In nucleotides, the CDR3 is TGCGCCAGCAGCCGGACAGGGGTGGGTGAAAAACTGTTTTTT. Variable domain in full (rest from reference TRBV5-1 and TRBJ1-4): KAGVTQTPRYLIKTRGQQVTLSCSPISGHRSVSWYQQTPGQGLQFLFEYFSETQRNKGNFPGRFSGRQFSNSRSEMNVSTLELGDSALYLCASSRTGVGEKLFFGSGTQLSVL.

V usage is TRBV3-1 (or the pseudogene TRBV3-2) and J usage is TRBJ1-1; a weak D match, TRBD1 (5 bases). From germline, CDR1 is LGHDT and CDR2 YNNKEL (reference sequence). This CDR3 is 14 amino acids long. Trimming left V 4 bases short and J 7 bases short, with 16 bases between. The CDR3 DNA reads TGTGCCAGCAGCCCGCGGGGACCAAGGATTGAAGCTTTCTTT. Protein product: CASSPRGPRIEAFF.

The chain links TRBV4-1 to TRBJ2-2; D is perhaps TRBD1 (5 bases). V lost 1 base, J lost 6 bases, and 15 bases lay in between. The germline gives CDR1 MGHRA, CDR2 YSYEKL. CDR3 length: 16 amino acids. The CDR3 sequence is CASSQARLEGAGELFF. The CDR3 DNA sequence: TGCGCCAGCAGCCAAGCGCGCCTGGAAGGGGCCGGGGAGCTGTTTTTT.

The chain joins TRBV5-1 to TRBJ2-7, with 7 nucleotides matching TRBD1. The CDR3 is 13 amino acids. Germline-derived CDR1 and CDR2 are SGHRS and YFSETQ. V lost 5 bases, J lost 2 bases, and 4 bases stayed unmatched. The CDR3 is CASSQDRPYEQYF. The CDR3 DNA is TGCGCCAGCAGTCAGGACAGGCCCTACGAGCAGTACTTC.

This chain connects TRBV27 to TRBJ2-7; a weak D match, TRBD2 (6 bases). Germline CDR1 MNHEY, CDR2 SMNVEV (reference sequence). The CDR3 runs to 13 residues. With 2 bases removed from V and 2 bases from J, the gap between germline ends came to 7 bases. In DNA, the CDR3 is TGTGCCAGCAGTTTAGCGGGGACCTACGAGCAGTACTTC. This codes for CASSLAGTYEQYF.

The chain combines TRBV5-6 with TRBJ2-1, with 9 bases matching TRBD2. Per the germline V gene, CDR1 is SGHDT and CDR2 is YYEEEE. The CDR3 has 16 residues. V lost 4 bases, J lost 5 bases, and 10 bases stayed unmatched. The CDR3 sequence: CASSTQGASGDNEQFF. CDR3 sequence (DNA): TGTGCCAGCAGCACACAAGGGGCTAGCGGGGACAATGAGCAGTTCTTC.

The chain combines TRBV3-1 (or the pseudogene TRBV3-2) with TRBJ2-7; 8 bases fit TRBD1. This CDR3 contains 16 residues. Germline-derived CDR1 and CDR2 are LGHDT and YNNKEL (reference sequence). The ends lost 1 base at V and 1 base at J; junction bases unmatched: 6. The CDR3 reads CASSQAGTGLSYEQYF. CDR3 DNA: TGTGCCAGCAGCCAAGCCGGGACAGGATTGTCCTACGAGCAGTACTTC.

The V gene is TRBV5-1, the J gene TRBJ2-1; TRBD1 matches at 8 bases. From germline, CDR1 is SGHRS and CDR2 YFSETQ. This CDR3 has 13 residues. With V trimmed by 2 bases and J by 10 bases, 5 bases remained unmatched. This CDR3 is CASSLQGDGEQFF. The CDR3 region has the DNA TGCGCCAGCAGCTTACAGGGGGACGGGGAGCAGTTCTTC.

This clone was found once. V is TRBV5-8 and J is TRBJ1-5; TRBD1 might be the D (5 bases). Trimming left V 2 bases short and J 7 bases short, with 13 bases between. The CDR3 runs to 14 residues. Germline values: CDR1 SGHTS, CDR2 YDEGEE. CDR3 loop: CASSFRGTSQPQHF. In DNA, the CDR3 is TGTGCCAGCAGCTTTCGGGGGACTAGCCAGCCCCAGCATTTT.

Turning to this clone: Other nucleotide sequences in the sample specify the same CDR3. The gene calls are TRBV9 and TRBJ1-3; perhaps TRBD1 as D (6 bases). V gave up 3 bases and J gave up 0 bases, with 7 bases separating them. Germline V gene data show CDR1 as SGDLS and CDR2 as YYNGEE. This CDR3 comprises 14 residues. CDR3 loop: CASSGQVSGNTIYF. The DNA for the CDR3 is TGTGCCAGCAGCGGACAGGTCTCTGGAAACACCATATATTTT.

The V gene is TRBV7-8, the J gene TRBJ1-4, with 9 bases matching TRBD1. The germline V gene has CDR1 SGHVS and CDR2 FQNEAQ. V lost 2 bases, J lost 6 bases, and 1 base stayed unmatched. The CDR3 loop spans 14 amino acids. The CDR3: CASSLRDRDEKLFF. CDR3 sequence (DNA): TGTGCCAGCAGCTTACGGGACAGGGATGAAAAACTGTTTTTT.

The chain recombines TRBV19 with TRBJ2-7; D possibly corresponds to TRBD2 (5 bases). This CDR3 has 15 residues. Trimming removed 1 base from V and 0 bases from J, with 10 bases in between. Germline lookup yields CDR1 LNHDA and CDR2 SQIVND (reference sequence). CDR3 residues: CASSIGGSSSYEQYF. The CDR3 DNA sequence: TGTGCCAGTAGTATAGGCGGGTCTTCCTCCTACGAGCAGTACTTC.

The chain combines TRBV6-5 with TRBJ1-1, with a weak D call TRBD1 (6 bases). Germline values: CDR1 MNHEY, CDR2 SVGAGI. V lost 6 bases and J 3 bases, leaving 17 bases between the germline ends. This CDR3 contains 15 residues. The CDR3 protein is CASRTTGGADTEAFF. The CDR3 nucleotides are TGTGCCAGCAGGACCACCGGGGGGGCGGACACTGAAGCTTTCTTT.

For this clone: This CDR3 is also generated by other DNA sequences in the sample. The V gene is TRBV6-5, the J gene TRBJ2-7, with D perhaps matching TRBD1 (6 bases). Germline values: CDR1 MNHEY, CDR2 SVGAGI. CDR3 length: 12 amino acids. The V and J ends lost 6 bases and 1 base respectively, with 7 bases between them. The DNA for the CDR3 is TGTGCCAGCAGACAGGGATCCTACGAGCAGTACTTC. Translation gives CASRQGSYEQYF.

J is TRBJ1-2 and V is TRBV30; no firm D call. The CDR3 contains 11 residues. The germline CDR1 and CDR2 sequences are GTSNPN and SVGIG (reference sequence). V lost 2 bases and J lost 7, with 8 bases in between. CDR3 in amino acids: CAWSPRVGYTF. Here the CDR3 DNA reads TGTGCCTGGAGTCCCCGCGTTGGCTACACCTTC.

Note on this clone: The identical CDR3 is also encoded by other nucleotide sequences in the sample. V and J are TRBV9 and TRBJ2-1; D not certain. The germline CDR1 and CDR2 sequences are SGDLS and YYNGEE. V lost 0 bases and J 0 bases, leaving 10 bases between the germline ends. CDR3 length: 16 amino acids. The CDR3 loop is CASSVGGGSSYNEQFF. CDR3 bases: TGTGCCAGCAGCGTAGGCGGCGGAAGCTCCTACAATGAGCAGTTCTTC.

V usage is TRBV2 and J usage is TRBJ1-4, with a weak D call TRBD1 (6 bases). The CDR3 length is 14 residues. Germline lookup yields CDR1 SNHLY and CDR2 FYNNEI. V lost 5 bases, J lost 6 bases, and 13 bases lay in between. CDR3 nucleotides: TGTGCCAGCAGTCGGGACATCGTAGATGAAAAACTGTTTTTT. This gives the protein CASSRDIVDEKLFF.

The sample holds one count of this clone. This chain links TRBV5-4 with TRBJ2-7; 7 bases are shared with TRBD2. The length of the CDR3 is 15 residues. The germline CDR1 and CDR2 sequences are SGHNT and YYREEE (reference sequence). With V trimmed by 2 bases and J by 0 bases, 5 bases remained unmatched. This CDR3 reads CASSLAGRNSYEQYF. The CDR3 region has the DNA TGTGCCAGCAGCTTAGCGGGGCGGAACTCCTACGAGCAGTACTTC.

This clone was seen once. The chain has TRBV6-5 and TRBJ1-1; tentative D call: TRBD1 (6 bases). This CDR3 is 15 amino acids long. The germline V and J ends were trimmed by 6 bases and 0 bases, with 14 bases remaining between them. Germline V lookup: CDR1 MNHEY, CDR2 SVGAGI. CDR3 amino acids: CASRKATGLNTEAFF. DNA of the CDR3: TGTGCCAGCAGGAAAGCCACAGGGTTGAACACTGAAGCTTTCTTT.

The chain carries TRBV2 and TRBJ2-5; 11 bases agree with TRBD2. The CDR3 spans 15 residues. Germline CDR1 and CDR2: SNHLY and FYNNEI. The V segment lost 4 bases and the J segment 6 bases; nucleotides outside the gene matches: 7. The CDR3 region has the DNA TGTGCCAGCAGTGTAACTAGCGGGAGTCTGAAGACCCAGTACTTC. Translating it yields CASSVTSGSLKTQYF.

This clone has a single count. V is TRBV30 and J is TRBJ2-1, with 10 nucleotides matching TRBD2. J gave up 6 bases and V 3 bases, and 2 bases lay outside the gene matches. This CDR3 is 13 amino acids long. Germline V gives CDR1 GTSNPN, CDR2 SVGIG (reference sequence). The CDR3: CAWRLAGANEQFF. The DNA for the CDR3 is TGTGCCTGGAGGCTAGCGGGAGCCAATGAGCAGTTCTTC.

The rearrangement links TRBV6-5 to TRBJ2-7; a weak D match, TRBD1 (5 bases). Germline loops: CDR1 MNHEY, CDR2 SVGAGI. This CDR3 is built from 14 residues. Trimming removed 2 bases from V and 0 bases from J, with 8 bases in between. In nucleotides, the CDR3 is TGTGCCAGCAGTTACGCACAGGCCTCCTACGAGCAGTACTTC. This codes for CASSYAQASYEQYF.

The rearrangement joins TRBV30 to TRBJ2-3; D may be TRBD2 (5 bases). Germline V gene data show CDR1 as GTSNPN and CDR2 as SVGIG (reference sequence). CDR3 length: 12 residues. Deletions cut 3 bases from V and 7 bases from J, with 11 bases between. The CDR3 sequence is CAWSGSGNTQYF. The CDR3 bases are TGTGCCTGGAGCGGCTCCGGGAATACGCAGTATTTT.